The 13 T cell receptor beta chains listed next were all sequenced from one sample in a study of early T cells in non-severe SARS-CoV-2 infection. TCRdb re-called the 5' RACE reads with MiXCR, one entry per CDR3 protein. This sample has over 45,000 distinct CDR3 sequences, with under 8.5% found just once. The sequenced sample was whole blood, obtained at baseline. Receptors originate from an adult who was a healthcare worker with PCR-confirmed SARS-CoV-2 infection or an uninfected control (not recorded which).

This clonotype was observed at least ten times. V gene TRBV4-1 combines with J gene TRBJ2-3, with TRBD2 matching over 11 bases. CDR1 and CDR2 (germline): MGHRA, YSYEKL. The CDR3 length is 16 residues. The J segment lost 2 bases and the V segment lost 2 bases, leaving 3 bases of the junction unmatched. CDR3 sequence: CASSQLAGGYTDTQYF. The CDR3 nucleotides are TGCGCCAGCAGCCAACTAGCGGGGGGTTACACAGATACGCAGTATTTT.

The CDR3 protein is CASSYSPPISAEFF. CDR3 DNA sequence: TGTGCCAGCAGTTACTCCCCGCCTATCTCCGCCGAGTTCTTC. V usage is TRBV6-5 and J usage is TRBJ2-1; no firm D call. The CDR3 spans 14 residues. V lost 0 bases and J 14 bases, leaving 17 bases between the germline ends. Germline values: CDR1 MNHEY, CDR2 SVGAGI.

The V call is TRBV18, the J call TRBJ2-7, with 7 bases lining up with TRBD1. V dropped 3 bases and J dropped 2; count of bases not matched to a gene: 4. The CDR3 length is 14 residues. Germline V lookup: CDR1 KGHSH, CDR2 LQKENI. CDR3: CASSPRTGTYEQYF. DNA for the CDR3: TGTGCCAGCTCACCGAGGACAGGCACCTACGAGCAGTACTTC. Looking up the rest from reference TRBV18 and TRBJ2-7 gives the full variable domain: NAGVMQNPRHLVRRRGQEARLRCSPMKGHSHVYWYRQLPEEGLKFMVYLQKENIIDESGMPKERFSAEFPKEGPSILRIQQVVRGDSAAYFCASSPRTGTYEQYFGPGTRLTVT.

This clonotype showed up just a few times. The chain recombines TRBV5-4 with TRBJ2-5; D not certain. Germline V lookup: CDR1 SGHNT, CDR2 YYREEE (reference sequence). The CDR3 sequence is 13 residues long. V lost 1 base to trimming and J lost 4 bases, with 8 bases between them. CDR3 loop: CASSLKGLETQYF. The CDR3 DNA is TGTGCCAGCAGCTTGAAAGGATTAGAGACCCAGTACTTC. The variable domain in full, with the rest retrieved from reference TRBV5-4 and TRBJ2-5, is ETGVTQSPTHLIKTRGQQVTLRCSSQSGHNTVSWYQQALGQGPQFIFQYYREEENGRGNFPPRFSGLQFPNYSSELNVNALELDDSALYLCASSLKGLETQYFGPGTRLLVL.

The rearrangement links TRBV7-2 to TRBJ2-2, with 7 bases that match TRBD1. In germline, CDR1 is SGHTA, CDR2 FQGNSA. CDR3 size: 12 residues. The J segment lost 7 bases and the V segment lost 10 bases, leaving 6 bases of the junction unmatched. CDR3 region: CATQDRSGELFF. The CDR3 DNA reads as TGTGCCACCCAGGACAGGAGCGGGGAGCTGTTTTTT.

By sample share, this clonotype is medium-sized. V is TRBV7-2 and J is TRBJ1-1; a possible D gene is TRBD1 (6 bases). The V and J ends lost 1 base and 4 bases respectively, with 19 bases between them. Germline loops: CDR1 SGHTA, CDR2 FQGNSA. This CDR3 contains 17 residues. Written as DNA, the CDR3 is TGTGCCAGCAGCTTAGTAGCGTTCGGGGGCGCGGGCACTGAAGCTTTCTTT. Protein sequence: CASSLVAFGGAGTEAFF. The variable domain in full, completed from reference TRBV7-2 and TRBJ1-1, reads GAGVSQSPSNKVTEKGKDVELRCDPISGHTALYWYRQSLGQGLEFLIYFQGNSAPDKSGLPSDRFSAERTGGSVSTLTIQRTQQEDSAVYLCASSLVAFGGAGTEAFFGQGTRLTVV.

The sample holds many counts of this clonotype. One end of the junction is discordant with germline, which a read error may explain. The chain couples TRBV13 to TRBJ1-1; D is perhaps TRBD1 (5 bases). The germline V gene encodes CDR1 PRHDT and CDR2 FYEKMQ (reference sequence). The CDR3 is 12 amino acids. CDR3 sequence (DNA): TGTGCCAGCAGCCTAGGGACGGTTGAAGCTTTCTTT. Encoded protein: CASSLGTVEAFF.

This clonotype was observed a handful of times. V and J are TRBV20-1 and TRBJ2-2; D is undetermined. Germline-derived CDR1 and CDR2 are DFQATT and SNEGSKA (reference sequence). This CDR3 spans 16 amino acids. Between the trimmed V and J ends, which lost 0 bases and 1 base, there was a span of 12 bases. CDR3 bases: TGCAGTGCTAGAGATCTACCAATTCTGAACACCGGGGAGCTGTTTTTT. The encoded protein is CSARDLPILNTGELFF.

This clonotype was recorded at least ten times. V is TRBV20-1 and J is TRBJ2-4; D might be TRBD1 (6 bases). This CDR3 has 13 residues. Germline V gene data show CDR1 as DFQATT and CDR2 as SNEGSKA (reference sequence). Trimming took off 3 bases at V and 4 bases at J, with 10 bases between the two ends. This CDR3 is CSASEGVKNIQYF. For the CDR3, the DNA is TGCAGTGCTAGTGAGGGGGTAAAAAACATTCAGTACTTC.

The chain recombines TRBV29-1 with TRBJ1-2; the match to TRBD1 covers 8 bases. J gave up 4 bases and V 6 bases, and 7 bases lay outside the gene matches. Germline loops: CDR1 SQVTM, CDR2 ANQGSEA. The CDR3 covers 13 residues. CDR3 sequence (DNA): TGCAGCGTCGACCAAGGACAGGGCTATGGCTACACCTTC. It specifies CSVDQGQGYGYTF.

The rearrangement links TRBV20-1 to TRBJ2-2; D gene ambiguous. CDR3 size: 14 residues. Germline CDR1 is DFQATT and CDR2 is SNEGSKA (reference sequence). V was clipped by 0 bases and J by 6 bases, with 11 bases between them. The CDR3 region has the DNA TGCAGTGCTAGAGATTACCAGGTCGCCGGGGAGCTGTTTTTT. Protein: CSARDYQVAGELFF.

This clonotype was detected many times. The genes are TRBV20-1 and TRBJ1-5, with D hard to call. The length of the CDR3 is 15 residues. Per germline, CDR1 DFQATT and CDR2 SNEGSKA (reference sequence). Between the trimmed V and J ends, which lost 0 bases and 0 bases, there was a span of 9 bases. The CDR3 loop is CSAREDVYSNQPQHF. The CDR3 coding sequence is TGCAGTGCTAGAGAGGACGTATATAGCAATCAGCCCCAGCATTTT.

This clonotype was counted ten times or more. CDR3 loop: CSARGPTLPNTGELFF. CDR3 sequence (DNA): TGCAGTGCTAGAGGACCAACCCTTCCGAACACCGGGGAGCTGTTTTTT. This chain uses TRBV20-1 with TRBJ2-2; D gene uncertain. V lost 1 base, J lost 0 bases, and 12 bases lay in between. There are 16 residues in the CDR3. Per germline, CDR1 DFQATT and CDR2 SNEGSKA (reference sequence).